This TCR beta chain came from a study of radiation and T cells in renal cell carcinoma. Turning to this clone: As yet, its antigen is unknown.

The table came from immunoSEQ multiplex PCR; TCRdb's copy has only in-frame clones and leaves some out. The repertoire includes 4,700 or so clones, around half of them detected once, and roughly 53% sits in the top ten. The treatment is: 15 Gy SBRT to primary tumor, nephrectomy 4 weeks later. Nephrectomy followed 15 Gy stereotactic body radiation by 4 weeks. The patient's renal cell carcinoma had clear cell pathology. General study findings and limits: Only small tumor regions of 0.95 to 1 g were sampled.

Unmatched junction bases numbered 6, after V lost 4 bases and J lost 6 bases. Germline V CDR1 and CDR2: MNHNS, SASEGT. This CDR3 has 14 residues. The starting material was tumor tissue, obtained from a patient whose treatment included radiotherapy and nephrectomy. The V gene is TRBV6-1, the J gene TRBJ2-3; TRBD2 aligns across 8 bases. The TCR sequence derives from a man in his 60s with renal cell carcinoma. In nucleotides, the CDR3 is TGTGCCAGCAGTGGACAGACGGGGGGGGATACGCAGTATTTT. This sequence encodes CASSGQTGGDTQYF.